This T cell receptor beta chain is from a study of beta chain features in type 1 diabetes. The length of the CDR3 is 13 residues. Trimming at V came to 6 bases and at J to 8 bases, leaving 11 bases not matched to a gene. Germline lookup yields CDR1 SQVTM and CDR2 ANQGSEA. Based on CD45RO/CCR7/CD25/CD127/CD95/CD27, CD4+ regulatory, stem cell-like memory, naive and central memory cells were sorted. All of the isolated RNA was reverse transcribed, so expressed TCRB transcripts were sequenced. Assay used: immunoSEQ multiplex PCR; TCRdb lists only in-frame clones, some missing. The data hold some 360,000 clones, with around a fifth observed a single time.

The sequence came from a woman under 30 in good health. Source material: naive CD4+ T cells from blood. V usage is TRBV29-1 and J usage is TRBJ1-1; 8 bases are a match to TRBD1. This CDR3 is CSVGGGDRWEAFF. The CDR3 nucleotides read TGCAGCGTCGGGGGCGGGGACAGGTGGGAAGCTTTCTTT. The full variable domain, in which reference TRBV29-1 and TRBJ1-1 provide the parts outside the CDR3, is SAVISQKPSRDICQRGTSLTIQCQVDSQVTMMFWYRQQPGQSLTLIATANQGSEATYESGFVIDKFPISRPNLTFSTLTVSNMSPEDSSIYLCSVGGGDRWEAFFGQGTRLTVV.